This TCR beta chain is drawn from a study of shared clonotypes between healthy human individuals. V lost 0 bases to trimming and J lost 5 bases; unmatched junction nucleotides: 7. The CDR3 contains 16 residues. CDR1 is SGHNT, CDR2 YYREEE, per germline (reference sequence). The protocol was immunoSEQ multiplex PCR, while the TCRdb copy is restricted to in-frame clones and leaves out a portion. The sample has about 1 million clones; more than 65% are singletons. Material: memory CD4+ T cells sorted from blood. Stated subset: CD45RA-negative fraction. This receptor was identified in a man aged 18 to 30 in good health. The gene calls are TRBV5-4 and TRBJ2-5; 10 nucleotides line up with TRBD2. CDR3 coding DNA: TGTGCCAGCAGCTTGGCGGGGAGCGGGGGGGCCGAGACCCAGTACTTC. It translates to CASSLAGSGGAETQYF.